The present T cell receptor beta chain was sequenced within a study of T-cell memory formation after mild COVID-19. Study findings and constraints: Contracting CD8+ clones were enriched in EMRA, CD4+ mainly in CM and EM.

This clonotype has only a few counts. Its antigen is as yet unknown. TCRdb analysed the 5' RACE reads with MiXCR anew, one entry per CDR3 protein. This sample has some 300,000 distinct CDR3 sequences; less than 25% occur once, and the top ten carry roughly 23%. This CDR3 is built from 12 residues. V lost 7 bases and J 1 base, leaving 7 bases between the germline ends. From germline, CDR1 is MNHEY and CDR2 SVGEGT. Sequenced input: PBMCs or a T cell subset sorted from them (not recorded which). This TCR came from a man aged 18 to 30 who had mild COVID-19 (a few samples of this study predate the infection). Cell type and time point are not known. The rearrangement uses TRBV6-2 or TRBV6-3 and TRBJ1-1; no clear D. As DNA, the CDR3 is TGTGCCAGCACCGGGAGGAACACTGAAGCTTTCTTT. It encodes CASTGRNTEAFF.